This T cell receptor beta chain comes out of a study of response to subunit inactivated influenza vaccine. Study results and caveats: Authors suggested each seasonal influenza vaccination recruits few new T cells.

About this clonotype itself: Its antigen is not known.

TCRdb called the RT-PCR reads again in MiXCR, with one record for every CDR3 protein. The table has approximately 500,000 distinct CDR3 sequences, 13% seen once. This clonotype was sampled from a man aged 45-65 years who received an inactivated influenza vaccine. Specimen: PBMCs from blood, collected roughly 45 days after vaccination.

CDR3 sequence: CARSLGHAGTSGATYEQYF. The CDR3 region has the DNA TGTGCCAGAAGCTTAGGACATGCCGGGACTAGCGGGGCGACCTACGAGCAGTACTTC. The J gene is TRBJ2-7, the V gene TRBV5-3, with 13 positions matching TRBD2. TRBV5-3 is noted as an ORF with a role that remains uncertain. Trimming removed 2 bases from V and 2 bases from J; junction bases left unmatched: 13. The length of the CDR3 is 19 residues.